This is a list of T cell receptor beta chains from one sample in a study of cytomegalovirus exposure and HLA in healthy donors. Sequenced by immunoSEQ multiplex PCR; TCRdb stores in-frame clones only, minus some. This sample has 120,000 to 150,000 clones, with 70% to 75% found just once. Material: PBMCs. All receptors derive from a human donor in good health. Both conserved end residues are trimmed from each CDR3. Clone size is not always given. Where it is, it says once, few, many or a class for expanded clones.

clone_size	v_call	cdr3_aa
.	TRBV18	ASSPPSSYEQY
.	TRBV7-8	ASREREATYEQY
once	TRBV4-2	ASSPIAELYNEQF
.	TRBV11-3	ASSLVAGGWSTQY
.	TRBV30	AWTSGTDTQY
.	TRBV19	ATDGGTSGGGETQY
.	TRBV6-1	ASSRTGVSYNEQF
once	TRBV5-1	ASSLAPGDNEQF
.	TRBV7-9	ASRTAGGPSTDTQY
.	TRBV30	AWSIGGGQPQH
.	TRBV27	ASSPTGTGSSYEQY
.	TRBV18	ASSPSGEADLTPYTDTQY
.	TRBV7-8	ASSLSNVRDGYT
few	TRBV7-8	ASSLGQLLGEQY
.	TRBV11-3	ASSLGLRRGNTEAF
.	TRBV27	ASSLGIAGTTYEQY
.	TRBV5-6	ASSLGIPGFTEAF
.	TRBV27	ASSPTTGGGWYNEQF
.	TRBV10-3	AISEDRGVATNEKLF
.	TRBV2	ASIRDRGGYNEQF
.	TRBV5-4	ASSPGTSGYEQY
.	TRBV6-5	ASSREPGQHYEQY
.	TRBV11-3	ASSLSYWTEKNTEAF
.	TRBV29-1	SVEDGRGARGETQY